Below are 25 T cell receptor beta chains sequenced from a single sample in a study of monozygotic twins with cystic fibrosis. Assay used: immunoSEQ multiplex PCR; TCRdb lists only in-frame clones, some missing. Of approximately 13,000 clones in the sample, 75% to 90% are singletons; the top ten hold approximately 0.7%. Sequenced material: blood. The receptors were sampled from a boy aged 5-17 years with cystic fibrosis.

V is TRBV28 and J is TRBJ2-3, with D hard to call. Germline CDR1 and CDR2: MDHEN and SYDVKM. Deletions cut 4 bases from V and 4 bases from J, with 15 bases between. The CDR3 covers 15 residues. CDR3 protein: CASSSAARNSDTQYF. CDR3 nucleotides: TGTGCCAGCAGTTCGGCGGCGCGTAATTCAGATACGCAGTATTTT.

The chain is built from TRBV4-1 and TRBJ2-7; 9 bases fit TRBD1. The CDR3 loop spans 14 amino acids. CDR1 is MGHRA and CDR2 is YSYEKL in the germline V gene. The trim removed 3 bases at V and 3 bases at J, leaving 3 bases unmatched. The CDR3, as DNA: TGCGCCAGCAGCCAGCCGGGACAGGGCTACGAGCAGTACTTC. It encodes CASSQPGQGYEQYF.

The genes are TRBV7-3 and TRBJ1-2, with TRBD1 matching 7 bases. This CDR3 contains 12 residues. V lost 4 bases to trimming and J lost 6 bases; unmatched junction nucleotides: 2. Germline V gene sequence: CDR1 SGHTA, CDR2 FQGTGA. CDR3 sequence (DNA): TGTGCCAGCAGCTATCAGGGGGATGGCTACACCTTC. Protein: CASSYQGDGYTF.

J is TRBJ1-4 and V is TRBV4-2, with D hard to call. V was trimmed by 0 bases and J by 14 bases, leaving 10 bases between them. CDR1 is LGHNA and CDR2 is YNFKEQ in the germline V gene. The CDR3 length is 12 residues. CDR3 in amino acids: CASSQEGVWLFF. The CDR3 DNA reads as TGTGCCAGCAGCCAAGAAGGCGTGTGGCTGTTTTTT.

This rearrangement joins TRBV5-6 to TRBJ2-5; no reliable D call. From germline, CDR1 is SGHDT and CDR2 YYEEEE. This CDR3 region has 13 residues. V lost 0 bases, J lost 5 bases, and 8 bases lay in between. In DNA form, the CDR3 reads TGTGCCAGCAGCTTGGGGGCACAGGAGACCCAGTACTTC. Protein sequence: CASSLGAQETQYF.

This rearrangement joins TRBV5-1 to TRBJ1-4; D remains unclear. CDR1 is SGHRS, CDR2 YFSETQ, per germline. This CDR3 has 15 amino acids. Trimming cost V 5 bases and J 4 bases, with 15 bases left between them. The CDR3 sequence is CASSHWWTFNEKLFF. The CDR3 DNA reads as TGCGCCAGCAGTCATTGGTGGACTTTTAATGAAAAACTGTTTTTT.

This chain connects TRBV5-1 to TRBJ2-2, with D unresolved. V lost 2 bases to trimming and J lost 2 bases, with 7 bases between them. The CDR3 is 14 residues long. Germline-derived CDR1 and CDR2 are SGHRS and YFSETQ. This chain's CDR3 is CASSFLPNTGELFF. In nucleotides, the CDR3 is TGCGCCAGCAGCTTTTTACCAAACACCGGGGAGCTGTTTTTT.

This clone appeared a single time. This chain uses TRBV7-3 with TRBJ2-3; the D is unclear. V gave up 2 bases and J gave up 6 bases, with 15 bases separating them. The CDR3 consists of 15 residues. Germline CDR1 reads SGHTA; CDR2 reads FQGTGA. CDR3 in amino acids: CASSLSYDRRDTQYF. In DNA, the CDR3 is TGTGCCAGCAGCTTATCTTATGATAGGCGGGATACGCAGTATTTT.

V gene TRBV11-2 combines with J gene TRBJ2-7; D tentatively fits TRBD1 or TRBD2 (5 bases each). The CDR3 is 16 amino acids. Germline values: CDR1 SGHAT, CDR2 FQNNGV. V was clipped by 4 bases and J by 3 bases, with 19 bases between them. The CDR3 DNA reads TGTGCCAGCAGCTCGGTCCGGGGCAGAATAATCTACGAGCAGTACTTC. Translated: CASSSVRGRIIYEQYF.

The rearrangement links TRBV19 to TRBJ1-5, with D perhaps matching TRBD1 (5 bases). Germline V gives CDR1 LNHDA, CDR2 SQIVND (reference sequence). Trimming removed 5 bases from V and 7 bases from J, with 15 bases in between. The CDR3 covers 14 residues. This CDR3 reads CASSPSGGYQPQHF. The CDR3 DNA sequence: TGTGCCAGTAGTCCATCTGGGGGGTACCAGCCCCAGCATTTT. Looking up the rest from reference TRBV19 and TRBJ1-5 gives the full variable domain: DGGITQSPKYLFRKEGQNVTLSCEQNLNHDAMYWYRQDPGQGLRLIYYSQIVNDFQKGDIAEGYSVSREKKESFPLTVTSAQKNPTAFYLCASSPSGGYQPQHFGDGTRLSIL.

The rearrangement links TRBV6-6 to TRBJ1-2; 10 nucleotides agree with TRBD1. The germline V gene encodes CDR1 MNHNY and CDR2 SVGAGI (reference sequence). The CDR3 is made up of 14 amino acids. V gave up 6 bases and J gave up 3 bases; unmatched junction bases: 4. Here the CDR3 reads CASRETGGDYGYTF. The CDR3 DNA is TGTGCCAGCAGAGAGACAGGGGGCGACTATGGCTACACCTTC.

The chain joins TRBV11-2 to TRBJ2-7; the D gene is possibly TRBD1 (5 bases). The CDR3 is 15 amino acids. Germline V gives CDR1 SGHAT, CDR2 FQNNGV. V was clipped by 4 bases and J by 0 bases, with 13 bases between them. The DNA of the CDR3 is TGTGCCAGCAGCTCATTGACAGAAACCTCCTACGAGCAGTACTTC. It is translated as CASSSLTETSYEQYF. Using reference TRBV11-2 and TRBJ2-7 for the parts outside the CDR3, the full variable domain is EAGVAQSPRYKIIEKRQSVAFWCNPISGHATLYWYQQILGQGPKLLIQFQNNGVVDDSQLPKDRFSAERLKGVDSTLKIQPAKLEDSAVYLCASSSLTETSYEQYFGPGTRLTVT.

This clone turned up a few times. This CDR3 reads CASSPGGNYGYTF. As DNA, the CDR3 is TGTGCCAGCAGCCCGGGGGGTAACTATGGCTACACCTTC. The chain recombines TRBV5-6 with TRBJ1-2, with D perhaps TRBD1 (5 bases). Germline V gives CDR1 SGHDT, CDR2 YYEEEE. Trimming took 4 bases from V and 1 from J, leaving 8 bases between them. This CDR3 contains 13 residues.

This chain links TRBV6-5 with TRBJ1-2; 7 bases fit TRBD1. There are 13 residues in the CDR3. Germline lookup yields CDR1 MNHEY and CDR2 SVGAGI. J was trimmed by 7 bases and V by 4 bases; bases with no gene match: 6. This CDR3 reads CASSWGTATGYTF. DNA for the CDR3: TGTGCCAGCAGTTGGGGGACAGCTACTGGCTACACCTTC.

This chain links TRBV6-5 with TRBJ1-2, with D maybe TRBD1 (6 bases). This CDR3 has 14 amino acids. CDR1 and CDR2 (germline): MNHEY, SVGAGI. Trimming cost V 6 bases and J 4 bases, with 15 bases left between them. The CDR3 region is CASRPNRGIYGYTF. In DNA form, the CDR3 reads TGTGCCAGCAGACCTAATAGGGGGATCTATGGCTACACCTTC.

The V and J genes are TRBV4-1 and TRBJ2-3; 13 nucleotides align to TRBD2. Germline V gene lookup returns CDR1 MGHRA and CDR2 YSYEKL. The CDR3 loop spans 16 amino acids. Trimming cost V 4 bases and J 3 bases; bases outside gene matches: 4. CDR3 region: CASSPPGLAGTDTQYF. DNA of the CDR3: TGCGCCAGCAGCCCACCGGGACTAGCGGGAACAGATACGCAGTATTTT.

V usage is TRBV28 and J usage is TRBJ2-3; 8 bases fit TRBD1. CDR3 size: 15 residues. The germline V gene has CDR1 MDHEN and CDR2 SYDVKM. Trimming took 5 bases from V and 3 from J; bases not matched to a gene: 7. CDR3: CASSQTDRGTDTQYF. The DNA for the CDR3 is TGTGCCAGCAGTCAAACCGACAGGGGTACAGATACGCAGTATTTT. Drawing the rest from reference TRBV28 and TRBJ2-3, the complete variable domain is DVKVTQSSRYLVKRTGEKVFLECVQDMDHENMFWYRQDPGLGLRLIYFSYDVKMKEKGDIPEGYSVSREKKERFSLILESASTNQTSMYLCASSQTDRGTDTQYFGPGTRLTVL.

This clone showed up just a few times. The V call is TRBV29-1, the J call TRBJ2-5; 14 nucleotides agree with TRBD2. V was pared by 3 bases and J by 4 bases, with 1 base of the junction left unmatched. The CDR3 contains 14 residues. Germline V gives CDR1 SQVTM, CDR2 ANQGSEA. CDR3 in DNA: TGCAGCGTTGAGGGACTAGCGGGAGCAGAGACCCAGTACTTC. Amino acids: CSVEGLAGAETQYF.

This sequence joins TRBV5-3 and TRBJ2-7; tentative D call: TRBD2 (6 bases). TRBV5-3 is marked as an open reading frame, function uncertain. V dropped 4 bases and J dropped 3 bases, with 17 bases sitting between them. The CDR3 has 15 residues. CDR3 coding DNA: TGTGCCAGAAGCCACGGGGGTCATCTCTTCTACGAGCAGTACTTC. It codes for CARSHGGHLFYEQYF.

DNA of the CDR3: TGTGCCAGCAGCCACGCAGGGCCGTTTTATGAAAAACTGTTTTTT. Translation: CASSHAGPFYEKLFF. This sequence joins TRBV7-9 and TRBJ1-4; maybe TRBD1 (5 bases). Germline V gene data show CDR1 as SEHNR and CDR2 as FQNEAQ (reference sequence). With 5 bases removed from V and 6 bases from J, the gap between germline ends came to 16 bases. The CDR3 runs to 15 residues.

The chain is built from TRBV21-1 and TRBJ2-3; the DNA was not used to check the table's D call, TRBD1. TRBV21-1 has pseudogene status. The CDR3 runs to 18 residues. DNA of the CDR3: TGTGCCAGCAGCAAAATTTGCAGGGGGAGAGGATTCACGCATACGCAGTATTTT. Amino acids: CASSKICRGRGFTHTQYF.

The rearrangement joins TRBV10-2 to TRBJ2-5, with D unresolved. This CDR3 has 12 amino acids. V lost 4 bases, J lost 0 bases, and 3 bases lay in between. The V gene's germline CDR1 is WSHSY and CDR2 SAAADI. The chain's CDR3 is CASSVNQETQYF. The CDR3 region has the DNA TGCGCCAGCAGTGTGAACCAAGAGACCCAGTACTTC.

The chain links TRBV6-5 to TRBJ1-2, with unresolved D. CDR3 length: 13 residues. V lost 0 bases, J lost 3 bases, and 5 bases lay in between. CDR1 is MNHEY and CDR2 is SVGAGI in the germline V gene. The CDR3 sequence is CASSYSTDYGYTF. The CDR3 nucleotides read TGTGCCAGCAGTTACTCTACCGACTATGGCTACACCTTC.

This rearrangement joins TRBV7-9 to TRBJ1-4; D unresolved. CDR1 SEHNR and CDR2 FQNEAQ come from the germline V gene (reference sequence). There are 14 residues in the CDR3. V was trimmed by 5 bases and J by 8 bases, leaving 15 bases between them. Written as DNA, the CDR3 is TGTGCCAGCAGCGTTACAACGGGCCTAGAAAAACTGTTTTTT. Translation: CASSVTTGLEKLFF.

This sequence joins TRBV29-1 and TRBJ2-5; TRBD2 might be the D (6 bases). CDR1 is SQVTM, CDR2 ANQGSEA, per germline. With 7 bases removed from V and 3 bases from J, the gap between germline ends came to 18 bases. There are 14 residues in the CDR3. In DNA form, the CDR3 reads TGCAGCGGACGGAGGGGCCTCGACAAAGAGACCCAGTACTTC. It codes for CSGRRGLDKETQYF.